Reported below is one TCR beta chain. The study drew participants aged about 18 to 90 years from approximately 23 US areas. The CDR3 runs 15 residues. Germline V lookup: CDR1 MGHDK, CDR2 SYGVNS. V lost 6 bases and J lost 0, with 11 bases in between. Clones were sequenced by immunoSEQ multiplex PCR, and TCRdb holds only the in-frame ones, with some missing. The data hold approximately 300,000 clones, with roughly 88% observed a single time. The data were taken from a study of blood T cell repertoires in COVID-19. Looking at the study overall: The United States, Italy and Spain supplied acute and convalescent COVID-19 samples.

Sequenced: PBMCs or T cells enriched from blood (not recorded which). The rearrangement uses TRBV25-1 and TRBJ1-4; D not resolved. The clonotype originates from a woman aged 25 to 45 who had recovered from COVID-19. CDR3 DNA sequence: TGTGCCAGCAGCGAAGGAGGGTCAACTAATGAAAAACTGTTTTTT. The encoded protein is CASSEGGSTNEKLFF.